These 27 T cell receptor beta chains came from one sample sequenced in a study of cytomegalovirus exposure and HLA in healthy donors. Both 60 Vbeta primers and 13 Jbeta primers went into the PCR. Assay used: immunoSEQ multiplex PCR; TCRdb lists only in-frame clones, some missing. The sample yields 150,000 or so clones, roughly 79% seen once. Sequenced material: PBMCs. The receptors stem from a male donor in good health and CMV-seronegative.

This clone occurred once. The CDR3: CASSYGLDSTDTQYF. As DNA, the CDR3 is TGTGCCAGCAGCTATGGACTAGACAGCACAGATACGCAGTATTTT. V is TRBV5-4 and J is TRBJ2-3, with 7 positions matching TRBD2. Germline V gene sequence: CDR1 SGHNT, CDR2 YYREEE (reference sequence). Trimming removed 3 bases from V and 0 bases from J; junction bases left unmatched: 4. This CDR3 comprises 15 residues.

The chain couples TRBV14 to TRBJ2-1, with 9 bases aligning to TRBD2. This CDR3 comprises 16 residues. Germline CDR1 and CDR2: SGHDN and FVKESK. With V trimmed by 4 bases and J by 2 bases, 6 bases remained unmatched. The CDR3 DNA sequence: TGTGCCAGCAGCCGGGTAGCGGGGGATACCTACAATGAGCAGTTCTTC. Protein: CASSRVAGDTYNEQFF.

The V gene is TRBV7-3, the J gene TRBJ2-1; D possibly corresponds to TRBD2 (6 bases). Per germline, CDR1 SGHTA and CDR2 FQGTGA. Trimming pared 4 bases from V and 8 bases from J, leaving 12 bases between. This CDR3 region has 13 residues. DNA of the CDR3: TGTGCCAGCAGCTCGGGAGTCCAGCATGAGCAGTTCTTC. This translates into CASSSGVQHEQFF.

This clone was seen a handful of times. The genes are TRBV10-2 and TRBJ2-5; D perhaps matches TRBD2 (6 bases). The assigned J gene may be wrong: the sequence end matches TRBJ2-7 better. This CDR3 contains 16 residues. Germline-derived CDR1 and CDR2 are WSHSY and SAAADI. DNA of the CDR3: TGCGCCAGCAGTGTGGGCGGGAATAGCTTGATGGACGAGCAGTACTTC. It is translated as CASSVGGNSLMDEQYF.

The rearrangement joins TRBV5-6 to TRBJ1-2; TRBD1 matches 7 bases. CDR1 and CDR2 from the germline V gene are SGHDT and YYEEEE. The CDR3 is made up of 14 amino acids. V shed 4 bases, J shed 0 bases, and the junction held 3 bases outside the gene matches. CDR3 nucleotides: TGTGCCAGCAGCCCTACAGGGGCTAACTATGGCTACACCTTC. It specifies CASSPTGANYGYTF.

The chain couples TRBV7-3 to TRBJ1-2, with 8 bases aligning to TRBD1. With 5 bases clipped from V and 5 bases from J, the junction kept 7 bases outside the gene matches. The CDR3 length is 14 residues. Looked up from germline, CDR1 is SGHTA and CDR2 is FQGTGA. DNA for the CDR3: TGTGCCAGCAGCCCCGGACAGGGCCCGTATGGCTACACCTTC. This translates into CASSPGQGPYGYTF.

The CDR3 sequence: CASSWDSGSGNTIYF. CDR3 DNA sequence: TGTGCCAGCAGCTGGGACAGTGGCTCTGGAAACACCATATATTTT. The V call is TRBV7-2, the J call TRBJ1-3, with 7 nucleotides matching TRBD1. Trimming at V came to 4 bases and at J to 0 bases, leaving 3 bases not matched to a gene. This CDR3 has 15 amino acids. CDR1 SGHTA and CDR2 FQGNSA come from the germline V gene.

CDR3 region: CALDRGPASYNSPLHF. In DNA, the CDR3 is TGTGCATTAGACAGGGGGCCCGCCTCCTATAATTCACCCCTCCACTTT. The chain links TRBV30 to TRBJ1-6, with 10 positions matching TRBD1. Per germline, CDR1 GTSNPN and CDR2 SVGIG (reference sequence). The length of the CDR3 is 16 residues.

V gene TRBV18 combines with J gene TRBJ1-5; 8 nucleotides line up with TRBD1. V lost 8 bases to trimming and J lost 2 bases; unmatched junction nucleotides: 2. The CDR3 loop spans 13 amino acids. The germline V gene has CDR1 KGHSH and CDR2 LQKENI. CDR3 sequence: CASAGGRNQPQHF. DNA of the CDR3: TGTGCCAGCGCAGGGGGCCGCAATCAGCCCCAGCATTTT.

This clone was seen a few times. Sequence at one end of the junction differs from germline and may be a read error. The gene calls are TRBV7-9 and TRBJ2-2, with 7 bases that match TRBD1. Germline V CDR1 and CDR2: SEHNR, FQNEAQ (reference sequence). This CDR3 spans 16 amino acids. CDR3 sequence: CSSSLDWTGPTGELFF. Here the CDR3 DNA reads TGTTCCAGCAGCTTAGATTGGACAGGACCGACCGGGGAGCTGTTTTTT.

CDR3 amino acids: CASSKGLPSGNTIYF. The CDR3 nucleotides read TGTGCCAGCAGCAAGGGACTCCCCTCTGGAAACACCATATATTTT. This sequence joins TRBV5-4 and TRBJ1-3, with D maybe TRBD1 (5 bases). The germline gives CDR1 SGHNT, CDR2 YYREEE (reference sequence). The CDR3 sequence is 15 residues long. With 4 bases removed from V and 0 bases from J, the gap between germline ends came to 11 bases.

The chain carries TRBV6-5 and TRBJ2-7; 8 bases are shared with TRBD2. Germline loops: CDR1 MNHEY, CDR2 SVGAGI. V lost 5 bases, J lost 0 bases, and 6 bases stayed unmatched. This CDR3 has 15 residues. This chain's CDR3 is CASSPARGGSYEQYF. As DNA, the CDR3 is TGTGCCAGCAGTCCCGCCCGGGGGGGCTCCTACGAGCAGTACTTC.

The genes are TRBV5-1 and TRBJ2-7; a possible D gene is TRBD2 (7 bases). Germline V lookup: CDR1 SGHRS, CDR2 YFSETQ. The length of the CDR3 is 16 residues. Trimming pared 0 bases from V and 3 bases from J, leaving 16 bases between. The CDR3 loop reads CASSLALGGGLYEQYF. The DNA of the CDR3 is TGCGCCAGCAGCTTGGCCCTGGGGGGGGGCCTCTACGAGCAGTACTTC. The variable domain in full, with the rest retrieved from reference TRBV5-1 and TRBJ2-7, is KAGVTQTPRYLIKTRGQQVTLSCSPISGHRSVSWYQQTPGQGLQFLFEYFSETQRNKGNFPGRFSGRQFSNSRSEMNVSTLELGDSALYLCASSLALGGGLYEQYFGPGTRLTVT.

The chain combines TRBV7-9 with TRBJ1-1; unclear D gene. The ends were cut back, 2 bases at V and 6 bases at J, with 7 bases in the middle. The CDR3 loop spans 12 amino acids. Germline CDR1 SEHNR, CDR2 FQNEAQ (reference sequence). CDR3 nucleotide sequence: TGTGCCAGCAGCTTATGGGGAGCTGAAGCTTTCTTT. It yields the protein CASSLWGAEAFF.

The V and J genes are TRBV11-2 and TRBJ2-7; 9 positions match TRBD1. V dropped 5 bases and J dropped 2; count of bases not matched to a gene: 4. The CDR3 is 14 residues long. Germline CDR1 is SGHAT and CDR2 is FQNNGV. The CDR3 DNA reads TGTGCCAGCAGCCGAAGACAGGGGGCCTACGAGCAGTACTTC. It is translated as CASSRRQGAYEQYF.

V usage is TRBV5-8 and J usage is TRBJ2-5; TRBD1 agrees at 8 bases. Judging by the DNA end, TRBJ2-7 fits better; the J call may be wrong. This CDR3 contains 17 residues. CDR1 and CDR2 (germline): SGHTS, YDEGEE. The CDR3 coding sequence is TGTGCCAGCAGCTTGGCCGGGGTCTCGGACAGGGCCTACGAGCAGTACTTC. Translating gives CASSLAGVSDRAYEQYF.

V usage is TRBV5-1 and J usage is TRBJ1-3; TRBD1 matches at 10 bases. CDR1 and CDR2 (germline): SGHRS, YFSETQ. Losses at the gene ends were 0 bases for V and 2 bases for J; bases not matched to a gene: 2. The CDR3 extends over 16 amino acids. CDR3 protein: CASSLGTGGPGNTIYF. The CDR3 coding sequence is TGCGCCAGCAGCTTGGGGACAGGGGGACCTGGAAACACCATATATTTT.

In its sample, this clone was seen many times. The chain employs TRBV2 and TRBJ2-7; D perhaps matches TRBD1 (5 bases). Trimming pared 6 bases from V and 7 bases from J, leaving 13 bases between. CDR3 size: 12 residues. The germline V gene encodes CDR1 SNHLY and CDR2 FYNNEI. The CDR3: CASSVRAGEQYF. CDR3 DNA: TGTGCCAGCAGCGTCAGGGCAGGGGAGCAGTACTTC.

In this sample, this clone turned up once. The V and J genes are TRBV7-2 and TRBJ1-1; a possible D gene is TRBD1 (6 bases). Trimming pared 3 bases from V and 1 base from J, leaving 9 bases between. The CDR3 is made up of 14 amino acids. Germline V gives CDR1 SGHTA, CDR2 FQGNSA. CDR3 amino acids: CASSFRGQNTEAFF. The CDR3 bases are TGTGCCAGCAGCTTCAGGGGTCAGAACACTGAAGCTTTCTTT.

This clone appeared a single time. This chain links TRBV11-2 with TRBJ2-5, with D unclear. CDR3 length: 13 amino acids. Trimming shortened V by 2 bases and J by 5 bases, and 9 bases separated the two germline ends. CDR1 and CDR2 from the germline V gene are SGHAT and FQNNGV. This CDR3 reads CASSLIALETQYF. CDR3 in DNA: TGTGCCAGCAGCTTAATAGCCTTGGAGACCCAGTACTTC.

A note on this clone: Compared with germline, one end of the junction differs, possibly owing to a read error. The chain is built from TRBV7-9 and TRBJ2-7; D is undetermined. The CDR3 has 12 amino acids. Germline loops: CDR1 SEHNR, CDR2 FQNEAQ (reference sequence). CDR3: CSSSPSSYEQYF. As DNA, the CDR3 is TGTTCCAGCAGCCCTAGCTCCTACGAGCAGTACTTC.

The CDR3 region is CASRQGASTDTQYF. The CDR3 nucleotides are TGTGCCAGCAGACAGGGGGCGAGCACAGATACGCAGTATTTT. The V call is TRBV28, the J call TRBJ2-3, with 9 bases that match TRBD1. Unmatched junction bases numbered 1, after V lost 6 bases and J lost 0 bases. There are 14 residues in the CDR3. CDR1 is MDHEN, CDR2 SYDVKM, per germline.

The chain couples TRBV30 to TRBJ2-7; D remains ambiguous. V shed 5 bases and J shed 2 bases, with 10 bases lying between them. CDR1 is GTSNPN and CDR2 is SVGIG in the germline V gene (reference sequence). The CDR3 is 12 amino acids. CDR3 sequence: CAWLGSPYEQYF. The CDR3 coding sequence is TGTGCCTGGCTAGGATCACCCTACGAGCAGTACTTC.

This rearrangement joins TRBV19 to TRBJ1-1; a possible D gene is TRBD1 (5 bases). The V end was cut by 3 bases, the J end by 0 bases, with 20 bases between. CDR1 LNHDA and CDR2 SQIVND come from the germline V gene (reference sequence). The CDR3 is made up of 18 amino acids. The CDR3 sequence is CASSISKGRASMNTEAFF. The CDR3 coding sequence is TGTGCCAGTAGTATCTCTAAGGGCAGGGCAAGCATGAACACTGAAGCTTTCTTT.

This clone occurred a few times. J is TRBJ2-3 and V is TRBV30; TRBD2 matches at 10 bases. CDR3 length equals 15 residues. The ends lost 0 bases at V and 7 bases at J; junction bases unmatched: 7. Germline V gene lookup returns CDR1 GTSNPN and CDR2 SVGIG (reference sequence). CDR3 in amino acids: CAWSVKLAGVHTQYF. CDR3 DNA sequence: TGTGCCTGGAGTGTAAAGCTAGCGGGAGTTCATACGCAGTATTTT. The full variable domain, rest sourced from reference TRBV30 and TRBJ2-3, is SQTIHQWPATLVQPVGSPLSLECTVEGTSNPNLYWYRQAAGRGLQLLFYSVGIGQISSEVPQNLSASRPQDRQFILSSKKLLLSDSGFYLCAWSVKLAGVHTQYFGPGTRLTVL.

The chain is built from TRBV6-5 and TRBJ2-1, with 16 bases matching TRBD2. CDR3 length: 14 amino acids. The V and J ends lost 2 bases and 12 bases, in that order; junction bases with no gene match: 1. Germline assignment: CDR1 MNHEY and CDR2 SVGAGI. CDR3 protein: CASSYGTSGGGQFF. In nucleotides, the CDR3 is TGTGCCAGCAGTTACGGGACTAGCGGGGGGGGGCAGTTCTTC.

The rearrangement joins TRBV28 to TRBJ2-4; TRBD1 matches at 8 bases. Losses at the gene ends were 2 bases for V and 7 bases for J; bases not matched to a gene: 10. This CDR3 spans 16 amino acids. Looked up from germline, CDR1 is MDHEN and CDR2 is SYDVKM. CDR3 sequence: CASSLRAAGGANIQYF. The CDR3, as DNA: TGTGCCAGCAGTTTAAGGGCGGCAGGGGGCGCGAACATTCAGTACTTC.